The 11 T cell receptor beta chains presented below share a single source sample, sequenced in a study of blood T cell repertoires in COVID-19. Repertoires were generated with immunoSEQ multiplex PCR, while TCRdb's copy carries only in-frame clones and drops some. The top ten clones hold approximately 5% of a sample with around 250,000 clones, 70% to 90% of them seen once. Sequencing used peripheral blood. The receptors were sampled from a man over 45 with active or convalescent COVID-19.

The CDR3 is CASSLGEGHTDTQYF. The CDR3 nucleotides are TGCGCCAGCAGCTTGGGGGAGGGTCACACAGATACGCAGTATTTT. The chain links TRBV5-1 to TRBJ2-3; the match to TRBD2 covers 7 bases. The CDR3 is 15 residues long. The germline V gene has CDR1 SGHRS and CDR2 YFSETQ. With V trimmed by 0 bases and J by 2 bases, 3 bases remained unmatched.

This clone was seen only once. V gene TRBV7-9 combines with J gene TRBJ1-6; D gene unclear. V was trimmed by 3 bases and J by 9 bases, leaving 12 bases between them. The CDR3 is made up of 14 amino acids. The germline CDR1 and CDR2 sequences are SEHNR and FQNEAQ (reference sequence). The CDR3 protein is CASSFGQDLSPLHF. CDR3 DNA: TGTGCCAGCAGCTTTGGCCAGGATCTTTCACCCCTCCACTTT.

The CDR3 is CASSLWGTGSTDTQYF. As DNA, the CDR3 is TGTGCCAGCAGTTTATGGGGGACAGGGAGCACAGATACGCAGTATTTT. This chain connects TRBV28 to TRBJ2-3, with TRBD1 identical over 9 bases. This CDR3 comprises 16 residues. V lost 0 bases to trimming and J lost 0 bases; unmatched junction nucleotides: 1. Germline CDR1 MDHEN, CDR2 SYDVKM.

The chain joins TRBV6-2 or TRBV6-3 to TRBJ1-2; D gene unclear. CDR1 is MNHEY and CDR2 is SVGEGT in the germline V gene. V gave up 6 bases and J gave up 2 bases, with 7 bases separating them. This CDR3 region has 12 residues. In DNA form, the CDR3 reads TGTGCCAGCAGCGGGAGCAACTATGGCTACACCTTC. Translation gives CASSGSNYGYTF.

The CDR3: CSAGPDSSQNYGYTF. CDR3 coding DNA: TGCAGCGCCGGACCCGACAGTTCCCAGAACTATGGCTACACCTTC. V and J are TRBV29-1 and TRBJ1-2; D is perhaps TRBD1 (5 bases). Germline V CDR1 and CDR2: SQVTM, ANQGSEA. V lost 7 bases, J lost 2 bases, and 20 bases lay in between. This CDR3 spans 15 amino acids.

The gene calls are TRBV10-1 and TRBJ2-5, with 8 bases aligning to TRBD1. V lost 5 bases and J lost 3; bases outside the gene matches: 2. The CDR3 totals 13 residues. CDR1 is WNHNN, CDR2 SYGVQD, per germline (reference sequence). CDR3 sequence reads: CASSSTGEETQYF. CDR3 DNA: TGCGCCAGCAGTTCGACAGGGGAAGAGACCCAGTACTTC.

This clone has a single count. The V gene is TRBV19, the J gene TRBJ1-2; D gene uncertain. V shed 3 bases and J shed 3 bases, with 5 bases lying between them. The CDR3 contains 12 residues. CDR1 is LNHDA, CDR2 SQIVND, per germline (reference sequence). The CDR3 DNA follows: TGTGCCAGTAGTATCACAGACTATGGCTACACCTTC. Its translation: CASSITDYGYTF. The whole variable domain, filled in from reference TRBV19 and TRBJ1-2, reads DGGITQSPKYLFRKEGQNVTLSCEQNLNHDAMYWYRQDPGQGLRLIYYSQIVNDFQKGDIAEGYSVSREKKESFPLTVTSAQKNPTAFYLCASSITDYGYTFGSGTRLTVV.

The chain joins TRBV9 to TRBJ2-7, with 10 bases identical to TRBD2. The germline gives CDR1 SGDLS, CDR2 YYNGEE. J gave up 0 bases and V 1 base, and 1 base lay outside the gene matches. CDR3 length equals 15 residues. The CDR3 loop reads CASSVLAGVSYEQYF. The CDR3 DNA reads as TGTGCCAGCAGCGTACTAGCGGGGGTCTCCTACGAGCAGTACTTC.

V gene TRBV7-9 combines with J gene TRBJ2-1; 7 bases align to TRBD2. CDR1 and CDR2 from the germline V gene are SEHNR and FQNEAQ (reference sequence). V shed 2 bases, J shed 3 bases, and the junction held 7 bases outside the gene matches. This CDR3 spans 16 amino acids. CDR3 protein: CASSLSGASGYNEQFF. The CDR3 DNA follows: TGTGCCAGCAGCTTATCTGGGGCTAGCGGCTACAATGAGCAGTTCTTC.

The rearrangement links TRBV5-1 to TRBJ2-7; 11 bases map to TRBD1. Germline-derived CDR1 and CDR2 are SGHRS and YFSETQ. V lost 4 bases, J lost 5 bases, and 5 bases stayed unmatched. The CDR3 extends over 14 amino acids. The CDR3 protein is CASSPGQGGNEQYF. The CDR3 nucleotides read TGCGCCAGCAGCCCGGGACAGGGGGGAAACGAGCAGTACTTC.

This clone was detected a few times. V usage is TRBV2 and J usage is TRBJ1-3; TRBD1 is a possible D gene (6 bases). Germline V CDR1 and CDR2: SNHLY, FYNNEI. This CDR3 spans 15 amino acids. V was trimmed by 6 bases and J by 0 bases, leaving 12 bases between them. DNA for the CDR3: TGTGCCAGCAGGGATACAGGGAGCTCTGGAAACACCATATATTTT. Translated, it gives CASRDTGSSGNTIYF. The variable domain in full, completed from reference TRBV2 and TRBJ1-3, reads EPEVTQTPSHQVTQMGQEVILRCVPISNHLYFYWYRQILGQKVEFLVSFYNNEISEKSEIFDDQFSVERPDGSNFTLKIRSTKLEDSAMYFCASRDTGSSGNTIYFGEGSWLTVV.